This T cell receptor beta chain was recovered during a study of a mutant IDH1 vaccine in newly diagnosed glioma. Overall study: Vaccinations were initiated 4-6 weeks following radiotherapy alone, or were given together with temozolomide cycles. Most had both radiotherapy and temozolomide beforehand; others had only one. General study findings and limits: Shifts in the top peripheral T cell clonotypes seemed unrelated to pseudoprogression.

Assay: immunoSEQ multiplex PCR; the TCRdb copy retains only in-frame clones and omits some. The sample includes about 75,000 clones, 91% of them seen just once. On this clone itself: Its antigen is undetermined.

The time point here: week 5, during vaccination. Vaccinated patients received 300 ug of mutant IDH1 20-mer peptide per dose, with topical imiquimod. The sample here was PBMCs, taken from a glioma patient whose treatment included an IDH1 peptide vaccine. This sequence originates from a woman aged 45-60 years with glioma.

CDR3 loop: CASSTAFAYEQYF. The CDR3 DNA is TGTGCCAGCTCGACAGCCTTCGCCTACGAGCAGTACTTC. The chain recombines TRBV18 with TRBJ2-7; D is perhaps TRBD1 (5 bases). The CDR3 loop spans 13 amino acids. Between the trimmed V and J ends, which lost 6 bases and 2 bases, there was a span of 11 bases. Germline V gene sequence: CDR1 KGHSH, CDR2 LQKENI.